These 27 T cell receptor beta chains originate from one sample sequenced in a study of blood T cell repertoires in COVID-19. This table comes from immunoSEQ multiplex PCR, and its TCRdb copy is limited to in-frame clones, with some not included. The data show 95,000 to 150,000 clones, roughly 82% seen once. The sample comprised peripheral blood. All receptors come from a human donor in a cohort sampled during active COVID-19.

CDR3 protein: CAASAGGSDTQYF. The CDR3 DNA reads TGTGCCGCATCCGCTGGGGGGTCCGATACGCAGTATTTT. This chain connects TRBV12-3 or TRBV12-4 to TRBJ2-3; D is possibly TRBD2 (6 bases). This CDR3 spans 13 amino acids. V was clipped by 11 bases and J by 6 bases, with 18 bases between them.

The V gene is TRBV7-9, the J gene TRBJ1-1; 10 positions agree with TRBD1. Germline lookup yields CDR1 SEHNR and CDR2 FQNEAQ (reference sequence). The CDR3 consists of 15 residues. After removal of 3 bases from V and 4 bases from J, the junction contained 5 bases not matched to a gene. The chain's CDR3 is CASSFGQGVTTEAFF. In DNA, the CDR3 is TGTGCCAGCAGCTTTGGACAGGGGGTTACCACTGAAGCTTTCTTT. Full variable domain (remainder filled in from reference TRBV7-9 and TRBJ1-1): DTGVSQNPRHKITKRGQNVTFRCDPISEHNRLYWYRQTLGQGPEFLTYFQNEAQLEKSRLLSDRFSAERPKGSFSTLEIQRTEQGDSAMYLCASSFGQGVTTEAFFGQGTRLTVV.

The rearrangement joins TRBV10-3 to TRBJ2-1; 15 bases are a match to TRBD2. Trimming cost V 0 bases and J 10 bases; bases outside gene matches: 13. CDR3 length: 19 amino acids. Germline V gives CDR1 ENHRY, CDR2 SYGVKD. The CDR3 sequence: CAISESRGLAGGLAGEQFF. CDR3 sequence (DNA): TGTGCCATCAGTGAGTCTAGGGGACTAGCGGGGGGACTTGCAGGGGAGCAGTTCTTC.

The V call is TRBV3-1 (or the pseudogene TRBV3-2), the J call TRBJ1-1, with D perhaps TRBD1 (5 bases). The germline V and J ends were trimmed by 3 bases and 3 bases, with 17 bases remaining between them. The germline V gene has CDR1 LGHDT and CDR2 YNNKEL (reference sequence). The CDR3 extends over 16 amino acids. The CDR3 region is CASSHQPNGGDTEAFF. CDR3 sequence (DNA): TGTGCCAGCAGCCACCAACCAAACGGGGGGGACACTGAAGCTTTCTTT.

The chain links TRBV19 to TRBJ2-7; the match to TRBD2 covers 11 bases. The CDR3 loop spans 15 amino acids. Per the germline V gene, CDR1 is LNHDA and CDR2 is SQIVND (reference sequence). Trimming took 9 bases from V and 0 from J; bases not matched to a gene: 7. Here the CDR3 DNA reads TGTGCCAGCAACAAGGGACTAGCGGCCTCCTACGAGCAGTACTTC. Translated: CASNKGLAASYEQYF.

This clone came up a few times. The V and J genes are TRBV7-9 and TRBJ2-3; D is perhaps TRBD2 (7 bases). The CDR3 sequence is 13 residues long. Per germline, CDR1 SEHNR and CDR2 FQNEAQ (reference sequence). V was clipped by 7 bases and J by 6 bases, with 14 bases between them. This chain's CDR3 is CASTGRGGDTQYF. In DNA, the CDR3 is TGTGCCAGCACTGGCAGGGGAGGGGATACGCAGTATTTT.

The chain is built from TRBV6-5 and TRBJ1-5; D not resolved. The CDR3 is made up of 16 amino acids. From germline, CDR1 is MNHEY and CDR2 SVGAGI. V was shortened by 4 bases and J by 0 bases, with 13 bases between the two germline ends. The CDR3 region is CASSSIGGNSNQPQHF. The CDR3 DNA reads TGTGCCAGCAGTTCAATCGGAGGGAATAGCAATCAGCCCCAGCATTTT.

This clone appeared a few times. The chain is built from TRBV7-2 and TRBJ2-7; maybe TRBD1 (5 bases). The CDR3 is made up of 14 amino acids. V gave up 1 base and J gave up 0 bases, with 7 bases separating them. CDR1 SGHTA and CDR2 FQGNSA come from the germline V gene. In DNA form, the CDR3 reads TGTGCCAGCAGCTTAGACAGGACCTCCTACGAGCAGTACTTC. Residues: CASSLDRTSYEQYF.

The gene calls are TRBV7-2 and TRBJ2-2; TRBD1 matches at 8 bases. J lost 6 bases, V lost 6 bases, and 0 bases had no gene match. Germline V gives CDR1 SGHTA, CDR2 FQGNSA. The CDR3 is made up of 12 amino acids. In DNA form, the CDR3 reads TGTGCCAGCAGACAGGGGGCCGGGGAGCTGTTTTTT. Translated: CASRQGAGELFF. Full variable domain (outside the CDR3, taken from reference TRBV7-2 and TRBJ2-2): GAGVSQSPSNKVTEKGKDVELRCDPISGHTALYWYRQSLGQGLEFLIYFQGNSAPDKSGLPSDRFSAERTGGSVSTLTIQRTQQEDSAVYLCASRQGAGELFFGEGSRLTVL.

V is TRBV7-9 and J is TRBJ2-1, with TRBD2 as a possible D gene (6 bases). Germline V lookup: CDR1 SEHNR, CDR2 FQNEAQ (reference sequence). This CDR3 is built from 16 residues. Trimming shortened V by 0 bases and J by 0 bases, and 9 bases separated the two germline ends. CDR3 protein: CASSLATGVSYNEQFF. CDR3 in DNA: TGTGCCAGCAGCTTAGCGACGGGAGTCTCCTACAATGAGCAGTTCTTC.

The J gene is TRBJ1-2, the V gene TRBV29-1; D unclear. Germline CDR1 reads SQVTM; CDR2 reads ANQGSEA. V was shortened by 4 bases and J by 0 bases, with 6 bases between the two germline ends. This CDR3 region has 12 residues. The CDR3 DNA follows: TGCAGCGTTGCCATAGCTAACTATGGCTACACCTTC. Translated, it gives CSVAIANYGYTF.

The chain is built from TRBV18 and TRBJ1-1; TRBD1 is a possible D gene (6 bases). The CDR3 contains 13 residues. V lost 6 bases and J lost 5, with 13 bases in between. Germline-derived CDR1 and CDR2 are KGHSH and LQKENI. CDR3 DNA sequence: TGTGCCAGCTCGCGCGAGAGGGGGACTGAAGCTTTCTTT. It yields the protein CASSRERGTEAFF.

This clone was seen only once. The chain has TRBV27 and TRBJ1-6; D is perhaps TRBD1 (6 bases). Trimming removed 2 bases at V and 3 bases at J, with 11 bases between. CDR3 length: 16 residues. Germline V lookup: CDR1 MNHEY, CDR2 SMNVEV (reference sequence). The CDR3 nucleotides read TGTGCCAGCAGTTTAGGGACACGAAGCTATAATTCACCCCTCCACTTT. Encoded protein: CASSLGTRSYNSPLHF.

This clone was counted a single time. The chain couples TRBV4-3 to TRBJ1-6; no firm D call. The germline gives CDR1 LGHNA, CDR2 YSLEER. V lost 0 bases, J lost 5 bases, and 14 bases lay in between. The CDR3 runs 17 residues. CDR3 in DNA: TGCGCCAGCAGCCAAGAATACCAACTTCCTAATAATTCACCCCTCCACTTT. It specifies CASSQEYQLPNNSPLHF.

The gene calls are TRBV7-2 and TRBJ2-1, with 8 bases identical to TRBD2. The V gene end was trimmed by 6 bases and the J gene end by 9 bases; junction bases not matched to a gene: 7. The germline V gene has CDR1 SGHTA and CDR2 FQGNSA. The CDR3 has 13 residues. The CDR3 loop is CASRFGAGGEQFF. The CDR3 DNA reads as TGTGCCAGCAGGTTCGGTGCGGGGGGTGAGCAGTTCTTC.

This clone has a single count. V usage is TRBV3-1 (or the pseudogene TRBV3-2) and J usage is TRBJ2-5; 8 bases agree with TRBD2. Trimming at V came to 3 bases and at J to 4 bases, leaving 4 bases not matched to a gene. CDR1 and CDR2 from the germline V gene are LGHDT and YNNKEL (reference sequence). CDR3 length equals 14 residues. The CDR3 reads CASSHRGGRETQYF. In DNA, the CDR3 is TGTGCCAGCAGCCACCGGGGGGGCAGAGAGACCCAGTACTTC.

The rearrangement joins TRBV5-1 to TRBJ1-5; D possibly corresponds to TRBD1 (6 bases). The CDR3 has 13 amino acids. The germline V gene has CDR1 SGHRS and CDR2 YFSETQ. The V and J ends lost 7 bases and 3 bases respectively, with 11 bases between them. The CDR3 region is CASRVGANQPQHF. The CDR3 DNA reads as TGCGCCAGCCGGGTGGGGGCCAATCAGCCCCAGCATTTT.

The chain joins TRBV30 to TRBJ1-5, with 9 bases aligning to TRBD1. This CDR3 has 16 amino acids. V trimming: 1 base; J trimming: 3 bases; junction bases outside the gene matches: 7. The V gene's germline CDR1 is GTSNPN and CDR2 SVGIG (reference sequence). CDR3 coding DNA: TGTGCCTGGAGTGATTCGGACAGGGGAAACAATCAGCCCCAGCATTTT. It yields the protein CAWSDSDRGNNQPQHF.

The V gene is TRBV3-1 (or the pseudogene TRBV3-2), the J gene TRBJ2-3, with 9 nucleotides matching TRBD2. CDR3 length: 16 residues. From germline, CDR1 is LGHDT and CDR2 YNNKEL (reference sequence). V dropped 3 bases and J dropped 2; count of bases not matched to a gene: 6. The CDR3 sequence is CASSQEGGGVTDTQYF. The DNA for the CDR3 is TGTGCCAGCAGCCAGGAAGGCGGGGGGGTCACAGATACGCAGTATTTT.

The chain couples TRBV27 to TRBJ2-6; D ambiguous. The CDR3 has 13 amino acids. V dropped 6 bases and J dropped 4 bases, with 7 bases sitting between them. Germline CDR1 MNHEY, CDR2 SMNVEV (reference sequence). The CDR3, as DNA: TGTGCCAGCAGCCCCCGGGGGGCCAACGTCCTGACTTTC. It encodes CASSPRGANVLTF.

The rearrangement links TRBV28 to TRBJ1-2; TRBD1 matches 11 bases. Germline loops: CDR1 MDHEN, CDR2 SYDVKM. This CDR3 spans 15 amino acids. V shed 5 bases, J shed 6 bases, and the junction held 8 bases outside the gene matches. Here the CDR3 reads CASSRQDRGPHGYTF. Here the CDR3 DNA reads TGTGCCAGCAGTCGGCAGGACAGGGGGCCTCATGGCTACACCTTC.

CDR3 protein: CASRPTGSGNTIYF. The DNA for the CDR3 is TGTGCCAGCAGACCTACGGGGTCGGGAAACACCATATATTTT. This chain connects TRBV7-6 to TRBJ1-3; D unclear. The V and J ends lost 6 bases and 4 bases respectively, with 13 bases between them. The CDR3 covers 14 residues. Per the germline V gene, CDR1 is SGHVS and CDR2 is FNYEAQ.

J is TRBJ2-3 and V is TRBV7-2; D possibly corresponds to TRBD2 (6 bases). Germline V lookup: CDR1 SGHTA, CDR2 FQGNSA. Trimming removed 3 bases from V and 2 bases from J, with 12 bases in between. The CDR3 length is 15 residues. CDR3 DNA: TGTGCCAGCAGCTTCCCCCGGGGACTCACAGATACGCAGTATTTT. Its protein is CASSFPRGLTDTQYF.

V usage is TRBV28 and J usage is TRBJ2-7; 8 positions agree with TRBD1. The length of the CDR3 is 14 residues. J was trimmed by 0 bases and V by 2 bases; bases with no gene match: 0. Germline V gene sequence: CDR1 MDHEN, CDR2 SYDVKM. CDR3 amino acids: CASSLQGASYEQYF. As DNA, the CDR3 is TGTGCCAGCAGTTTACAGGGGGCCTCCTACGAGCAGTACTTC. Combining the CDR3 with reference TRBV28 and TRBJ2-7 gives the whole variable domain DVKVTQSSRYLVKRTGEKVFLECVQDMDHENMFWYRQDPGLGLRLIYFSYDVKMKEKGDIPEGYSVSREKKERFSLILESASTNQTSMYLCASSLQGASYEQYFGPGTRLTVT.

This chain uses TRBV5-1 with TRBJ1-3; D is perhaps TRBD1 (6 bases). Per germline, CDR1 SGHRS and CDR2 YFSETQ. The CDR3 length is 16 residues. V lost 7 bases and J lost 0, with 17 bases in between. Written as DNA, the CDR3 is TGCGCCAGCTGCACGCGCCCACAGGGCTCTGGAAACACCATATATTTT. Translation gives CASCTRPQGSGNTIYF.

Within the sample, this clone is medium-sized (0.01 to 0.1%). The chain carries TRBV5-6 and TRBJ2-7; 8 nucleotides align to TRBD2. In germline, CDR1 is SGHDT, CDR2 YYEEEE. The CDR3 has 16 amino acids. Trimming took 4 bases from V and 5 from J; bases not matched to a gene: 14. The CDR3 bases are TGTGCCAGCAGCCAACCGAAGCGGGGGCCCCGCCACGAGCAGTACTTC. Protein product: CASSQPKRGPRHEQYF.

V gene TRBV9 combines with J gene TRBJ2-7; D remains ambiguous. The CDR3 length is 10 residues. V gave up 3 bases and J gave up 5 bases, with 3 bases separating them. CDR1 and CDR2 (germline): SGDLS, YYNGEE. CDR3 amino acids: CASSADEQYF. Written as DNA, the CDR3 is TGTGCCAGCAGCGCCGACGAGCAGTACTTC. The full variable domain, in which reference TRBV9 and TRBJ2-7 provide the parts outside the CDR3, is DSGVTQTPKHLITATGQRVTLRCSPRSGDLSVYWYQQSLDQGLQFLIQYYNGEERAKGNILERFSAQQFPDLHSELNLSSLELGDSALYFCASSADEQYFGPGTRLTVT.